One and the same sample provided the 23 T cell receptor beta chains below, sequenced in a study of blood T cell repertoires in COVID-19. This table comes from immunoSEQ multiplex PCR, and its TCRdb copy is limited to in-frame clones, with some not included. The repertoire includes over 150,000 clones, 65% to 90% of them detected once, and more than 7.5% sits in the top ten. The source material was peripheral blood. These receptors were obtained from a man between 45 and 60 years old with active or convalescent COVID-19.

The chain employs TRBV5-1 and TRBJ1-6; D is unclear. The CDR3 totals 14 residues. Trimming left V 0 bases short and J 8 bases short, with 9 bases between. Germline loops: CDR1 SGHRS, CDR2 YFSETQ. The CDR3 spells CASSLETADSPLHF. For the CDR3, the DNA is TGCGCCAGCAGCTTGGAAACGGCGGATTCACCCCTCCACTTT.

This rearrangement joins TRBV3-1 (or the pseudogene TRBV3-2) to TRBJ1-4; TRBD1 is a possible D gene (5 bases). Per the germline V gene, CDR1 is LGHDT and CDR2 is YNNKEL (reference sequence). The CDR3 has 15 residues. V was cut by 4 bases and J by 8 bases, with 17 bases left in between. The CDR3 sequence is CASSPREGVEEKLFF. In DNA form, the CDR3 reads TGTGCCAGCAGCCCCCGTGAAGGGGTGGAGGAAAAACTGTTTTTT.

The chain couples TRBV19 to TRBJ2-5; 8 nucleotides align to TRBD1. Germline V gene data show CDR1 as LNHDA and CDR2 as SQIVND (reference sequence). The V gene end was trimmed by 3 bases and the J gene end by 4 bases; junction bases not matched to a gene: 7. The CDR3 is made up of 15 amino acids. Here the CDR3 DNA reads TGTGCCAGTAGTATTTCAGGGGGCAGGACAGAGACCCAGTACTTC. It specifies CASSISGGRTETQYF.

The chain has TRBV27 and TRBJ1-1; D is unresolved. Germline CDR1 reads MNHEY; CDR2 reads SMNVEV (reference sequence). The CDR3 totals 14 residues. Trimming took off 9 bases at V and 1 base at J, with 15 bases between the two ends. In DNA form, the CDR3 reads TGTGCCAGTTCCCACGAGGTGGGGAACACTGAAGCTTTCTTT. Protein sequence: CASSHEVGNTEAFF.

This clone was found a few times. This chain uses TRBV10-2 with TRBJ2-3; TRBD1 aligns across 12 bases. V lost 3 bases and J lost 4; bases outside the gene matches: 5. The CDR3 is made up of 16 amino acids. Germline values: CDR1 WSHSY, CDR2 SAAADI. CDR3 region: CASSDWGQGASDTQYF. The CDR3 coding sequence is TGCGCCAGCAGTGATTGGGGACAGGGGGCCTCAGATACGCAGTATTTT.

The chain carries TRBV24-1 and TRBJ2-1, with a possible D match to TRBD1 (6 bases). This CDR3 has 15 residues. The V gene's germline CDR1 is KGHDR and CDR2 SFDVKD. The V and J ends lost 3 bases and 12 bases respectively, with 20 bases between them. The CDR3 sequence is CATSDAGQYNAGQFF. As DNA, the CDR3 is TGTGCCACCAGTGATGCCGGACAGTACAATGCAGGGCAGTTCTTC.

The rearrangement links TRBV30 to TRBJ1-2, with D possibly being TRBD1 (5 bases). CDR1 is GTSNPN, CDR2 SVGIG, per germline (reference sequence). V lost 3 bases and J 1 base, leaving 9 bases between the germline ends. The CDR3 covers 13 residues. CDR3 loop: CAWRAGNNYGYTF. CDR3 nucleotide sequence: TGTGCCTGGAGGGCAGGGAATAACTATGGCTACACCTTC.

CDR3 residues: CASNTQPNSYEQYF. The CDR3 bases are TGTGCCAGCAACACACAGCCCAACTCCTACGAGCAGTACTTC. The V call is TRBV28, the J call TRBJ2-7; D is undetermined. Trimming removed 7 bases from V and 0 bases from J, with 13 bases in between. CDR3 length: 14 residues. In germline, CDR1 is MDHEN, CDR2 SYDVKM.

Here the CDR3 reads CASSGGGTGGGKLFF. In nucleotides, the CDR3 is TGTGCCAGCAGCGGAGGGGGGACAGGGGGCGGAAAACTGTTTTTT. V and J are TRBV6-5 and TRBJ1-4, with 12 bases lining up with TRBD1. The germline CDR1 and CDR2 sequences are MNHEY and SVGAGI. The CDR3 spans 15 residues. The ends lost 6 bases at V and 10 bases at J; junction bases unmatched: 9.

The chain joins TRBV3-1 (or the pseudogene TRBV3-2) to TRBJ2-1, with D hard to call. CDR3 length: 14 amino acids. Between the trimmed V and J ends, which lost 2 bases and 3 bases, there was a span of 8 bases. CDR1 is LGHDT and CDR2 is YNNKEL in the germline V gene (reference sequence). Written as DNA, the CDR3 is TGTGCCAGCAGCCAAACCACGGGCTACAATGAGCAGTTCTTC. Its protein product is CASSQTTGYNEQFF.

V is TRBV19 and J is TRBJ1-1, with a possible D match to TRBD1 (5 bases). In germline, CDR1 is LNHDA, CDR2 SQIVND (reference sequence). The CDR3 sequence is 15 residues long. V dropped 6 bases and J dropped 2 bases, with 16 bases sitting between them. The CDR3: CASSPRTIFNTEAFF. CDR3 coding DNA: TGTGCCAGTAGCCCTAGGACAATTTTTAACACTGAAGCTTTCTTT.

The chain recombines TRBV19 with TRBJ1-4; TRBD1 aligns across 7 bases. The germline V gene encodes CDR1 LNHDA and CDR2 SQIVND (reference sequence). V was clipped by 10 bases and J by 5 bases; unmatched bases: 10. The CDR3 is 14 residues long. CDR3 amino acids: CATSRDRANEKLFF. The CDR3 DNA follows: TGTGCCACCAGCCGTGACAGGGCGAATGAAAAACTGTTTTTT.

In its sample, this clone was seen once. J is TRBJ1-4 and V is TRBV6-4; TRBD1 might be the D (6 bases). The CDR3 extends over 13 amino acids. V was trimmed by 6 bases and J by 5 bases, leaving 10 bases between them. Germline V gene sequence: CDR1 MRHNA, CDR2 SNTAGT. DNA for the CDR3: TGTGCCAGCAGGACAGGAACGAATGAAAAACTGTTTTTT. This encodes CASRTGTNEKLFF.

This chain joins TRBV5-5 and TRBJ1-1; D call uncertain. Trimming left V 3 bases short and J 1 base short, with 16 bases between. This CDR3 is built from 16 residues. CDR1 is SGHKS and CDR2 is YYEKEE in the germline V gene (reference sequence). CDR3 bases: TGTGCCAGCAGCTCGGCCCCCTCGGGTAGGAACACTGAAGCTTTCTTT. This translates into CASSSAPSGRNTEAFF.

In its sample, this clone was seen a few times. The chain couples TRBV6-5 to TRBJ1-2, with 10 bases matching TRBD1. Trimming at V came to 9 bases and at J to 8 bases, leaving 12 bases not matched to a gene. The CDR3 covers 14 residues. In germline, CDR1 is MNHEY, CDR2 SVGAGI. The CDR3 sequence is CASHNRDRGSGYTF. CDR3 DNA: TGTGCCAGTCACAACCGGGACAGGGGATCCGGCTACACCTTC.

The chain joins TRBV10-1 to TRBJ2-5; 9 bases map to TRBD1. This CDR3 spans 17 amino acids. Germline values: CDR1 WNHNN, CDR2 SYGVQD (reference sequence). Unmatched junction bases numbered 7, after V lost 0 bases and J lost 2 bases. CDR3 residues: CASSESSDRGDQETQYF. CDR3 DNA sequence: TGCGCCAGCAGTGAGTCATCGGACAGGGGCGATCAAGAGACCCAGTACTTC.

The chain uses TRBV30 and TRBJ2-7, with D possibly matching TRBD1 (6 bases). Germline V gene lookup returns CDR1 GTSNPN and CDR2 SVGIG (reference sequence). This CDR3 contains 11 residues. With 1 base removed from V and 5 bases from J, the gap between germline ends came to 6 bases. The chain's CDR3 is CAWSGTDEQYF. CDR3 DNA sequence: TGTGCCTGGAGTGGGACAGACGAGCAGTACTTC.

V usage is TRBV7-2 and J usage is TRBJ2-4, with D maybe TRBD1 (5 bases). The germline CDR1 and CDR2 sequences are SGHTA and FQGNSA. This CDR3 has 16 amino acids. Trimming removed 3 bases at V and 0 bases at J, with 12 bases between. The CDR3: CASSLRTGIAKNIQYF. CDR3 DNA: TGTGCCAGCAGCTTGAGAACAGGAATAGCCAAAAACATTCAGTACTTC.

The V call is TRBV20-1, the J call TRBJ1-1; D gene uncertain. This CDR3 contains 14 residues. CDR1 DFQATT and CDR2 SNEGSKA come from the germline V gene (reference sequence). V gave up 3 bases and J gave up 12 bases, with 23 bases separating them. The CDR3 here is CSASGETTEGETFF. Written as DNA, the CDR3 is TGCAGTGCTAGTGGGGAGACAACCGAAGGAGAAACTTTCTTT.

This chain uses TRBV27 with TRBJ1-2; 7 nucleotides align to TRBD1. V shed 5 bases and J 8 bases; nucleotides not matched to a gene: 11. The CDR3 covers 14 residues. CDR1 and CDR2 (germline): MNHEY, SMNVEV (reference sequence). Here the CDR3 DNA reads TGTGCCAGCAGTGGACAGGTTGGTTCGCGGGGCTACACCTTC. It translates to CASSGQVGSRGYTF.

V gene TRBV28 combines with J gene TRBJ2-3; D might be TRBD1 (6 bases). The CDR3 loop spans 13 amino acids. V lost 8 bases and J lost 7, with 16 bases in between. Germline V gene sequence: CDR1 MDHEN, CDR2 SYDVKM. The CDR3 DNA follows: TGTGCCAGCGTAAAAGGGGGTGAGAATACGCAGTATTTT. Amino acid sequence: CASVKGGENTQYF.

This clone was seen only a few times. V is TRBV2 and J is TRBJ1-6; D is perhaps TRBD1 (5 bases). Trimming cost V 1 base and J 2 bases, with 12 bases left between them. CDR1 is SNHLY and CDR2 is FYNNEI in the germline V gene. The CDR3 totals 17 residues. The CDR3 nucleotides read TGTGCCAGCAGTGAAGAGGTCAGGGCCACCTATAATTCACCCCTCCACTTT. Translating it yields CASSEEVRATYNSPLHF. Full variable domain (outside the CDR3, taken from reference TRBV2 and TRBJ1-6): EPEVTQTPSHQVTQMGQEVILRCVPISNHLYFYWYRQILGQKVEFLVSFYNNEISEKSEIFDDQFSVERPDGSNFTLKIRSTKLEDSAMYFCASSEEVRATYNSPLHFGNGTRLTVT.

The CDR3 is CASSIATIAGADNEQFF. CDR3 coding DNA: TGTGCCAGTAGTATAGCCACTATAGCGGGAGCGGACAATGAGCAGTTCTTC. J is TRBJ2-1 and V is TRBV19; 9 nucleotides agree with TRBD2. CDR3 length: 17 amino acids. Germline V gene data show CDR1 as LNHDA and CDR2 as SQIVND (reference sequence). Unmatched junction bases numbered 9, after V lost 1 base and J lost 5 bases.